These T cell receptor beta chains were read from a single sample in a study of T cells in Graves' hyperthyroidism and ophthalmopathy. TCRdb ran MiXCR on the multiplex PCR reads and lists one entry per CDR3 protein. The top ten hold approximately 11% of the sample, which has approximately 400,000 distinct CDR3 sequences, more than 11% seen once. Sequencing used blood. Receptor source: a woman in her sixties with Graves' hyperthyroidism. Each CDR3 is given with its conserved first and last residue. The D gene is left open where the match is weak. Clone size appears in some rows only: once, few, many, or a class for an expanded clone.

many - TRBJ1-4 TRBV24-1 CATSAGHEKLFF TGTGCCACCAGTGCCGGGCATGAAAAACTGTTTTTT
many - TRBJ2-2 TRBV7-9 CASSLGGRNTGELFF TGTGCCAGCAGCTTAGGCGGCAGGAACACCGGGGAGCTGTTTTTT
many - TRBJ2-5 TRBV3-1 CASSQGSQYF TGTGCCAGCAGCCAAGGTTCCCAGTACTTC
many - TRBJ1-4 TRBV3-1 CASSPPGPSNEKLFF TGTGCCAGCAGCCCGCCGGGACCGAGTAATGAAAAACTGTTTTTT
many TRBD2 TRBJ2-3 TRBV5-1 CASSYGLAGWASTDTQYF TGCGCCAGCAGCTACGGACTAGCGGGTTGGGCTAGCACAGATACGCAGTATTTT
many - TRBJ2-7 TRBV18 CASIGGPTAYEQYF TGTGCCAGCATCGGAGGGCCTACCGCCTACGAGCAGTACTTC
few - TRBJ2-4 TRBV5-5 CASSLGTAASGIQYF TGTGCCAGCAGCTTGGGCACAGCCGCGTCGGGCATTCAGTACTTC
- - TRBJ1-6 TRBV28 CASSLWAGASPLHF TGTGCCAGCAGTTTATGGGCAGGAGCCTCACCCCTCCACTTT
- - TRBJ1-1 TRBV20-1 CSARGLFGGYRFRTEAFF TGCAGTGCTAGAGGTCTTTTCGGAGGGTACCGTTTCAGGACTGAAGCTTTCTTT
many TRBD2 TRBJ2-1 TRBV11-2 CASSFSRELAGGPSNEQFF TGTGCCAGCAGCTTCTCCCGGGAACTAGCGGGAGGGCCAAGTAATGAGCAGTTCTTC
- - TRBJ2-2 TRBV12-3/TRBV12-4 CANSLAAGELFF TGTGCCAACAGTTTGGCGGCCGGGGAGCTGTTTTTT
many TRBD1 TRBJ2-1 TRBV19 CASSIDWTGYGEQFF TGTGCCAGTAGTATAGATTGGACAGGGTACGGTGAGCAGTTCTTC
few - TRBJ2-7 TRBV27 CASSSWGPPYEQYF TGTGCCAGCAGTTCTTGGGGGCCCCCCTACGAGCAGTACTTC
- - TRBJ2-2 TRBV24-1 CATSESKQYRDGELFF TGTGCCACCAGTGAGAGTAAACAATACAGGGACGGGGAGCTGTTTTTT
many TRBD1 TRBJ1-1 TRBV3-1 CASSQRQGYTEAFF TGTGCCAGCAGCCAGCGACAGGGCTACACTGAAGCTTTCTTT
- TRBD1 TRBJ1-3 TRBV10-3 CAIGQGGNTIYF TGTGCCATCGGACAGGGGGGAAACACCATATATTTT
- - TRBJ2-1 TRBV28 CASSFQGRSSYNEQFF TGTGCCAGCAGTTTTCAGGGGAGAAGCTCCTACAATGAGCAGTTCTTC
few - TRBJ2-7 TRBV20-1 CSARPSSSYEQYF TGCAGTGCGCGACCGAGTAGCTCCTACGAGCAGTACTTC
many TRBD2 TRBJ2-3 TRBV28 CASSFGAGGIDTQYF TGTGCCAGCAGCTTCGGGGCGGGAGGCATAGATACGCAGTATTTT
- TRBD1 TRBJ1-2 TRBV20-1 CSAARRGGDSLTYGYTF TGCAGTGCCGCTAGGCGAGGGGGGGACAGCCTTACCTATGGCTACACCTTC
many - TRBJ1-1 TRBV5-1 CASSLDFGISGRTEAFF TGCGCCAGCAGCTTGGACTTTGGGATTTCGGGGCGGACTGAAGCTTTCTTT
- TRBD1 TRBJ2-1 TRBV20-1 CSAAGTGGGNEQFF TGCAGTGCTGCCGGGACAGGGGGTGGCAATGAGCAGTTCTTC
many TRBD2 TRBJ2-1 TRBV2 CASNGLAGDEQFF TGTGCCAGCAACGGACTAGCTGGTGATGAGCAGTTCTTC
- TRBD1 TRBJ2-5 TRBV10-2 CASSESGTAQETQYF TGCGCCAGCAGTGAGTCGGGGACAGCTCAAGAGACCCAGTACTTC
many TRBD2 TRBJ2-7 TRBV7-2 CASSFLAGYEQYF TGTGCCAGCAGTTTCCTAGCGGGCTACGAGCAGTACTTC
many TRBD2 TRBJ2-3 TRBV20-1 CSARLAGMGTDTQYF TGCAGTGCTCGACTAGCGGGAATGGGCACAGATACGCAGTATTTT
many - TRBJ2-1 TRBV12-3/TRBV12-4 CASSLTRVGNEQFF TGTGCCAGCAGTTTAACTAGAGTAGGCAATGAGCAGTTCTTC
few TRBD2 TRBJ2-1 TRBV11-2 CASSPALAGRGGLFF TGTGCCAGCAGCCCCGCCCTAGCGGGAAGAGGGGGTCTGTTCTTC
few TRBD1 TRBJ2-7 TRBV19 CASSADGTAYEQYF TGTGCCAGTAGTGCCGATGGGACAGCCTACGAGCAGTACTTC
- TRBD1 TRBJ2-7 TRBV2 CASRPGTERVEQYF TGTGCCAGCCGCCCCGGGACAGAGAGGGTCGAGCAGTACTTC
many TRBD1 TRBJ2-6 TRBV6-5 CASSYTGTGRSGANVLTF TGTGCCAGCAGTTACACCGGGACAGGCCGCTCTGGGGCCAACGTCCTGACTTTC
many - TRBJ1-1 TRBV13 CASSLGFREMNTEAFF TGTGCCAGCAGCTTAGGCTTCCGGGAGATGAACACTGAAGCTTTCTTT
many - TRBJ1-1 TRBV28 CASSTHSGRNTEAFF TGTGCCAGCAGTACCCACTCGGGGAGGAACACTGAAGCTTTCTTT
many - TRBJ2-1 TRBV28 CASSSSYGEQFF TGTGCCAGCAGTTCTTCCTATGGTGAGCAGTTCTTC
few TRBD1 TRBJ1-1 TRBV14 CASSQVPGQGGEIGEAFF TGTGCCAGCAGCCAAGTCCCGGGACAGGGGGGGGAGATAGGTGAAGCTTTCTTT
few - TRBJ2-7 TRBV2 CASSGIRGGEQYF TGTGCCAGCAGCGGGATAAGGGGTGGGGAGCAGTACTTC
many - TRBJ1-6 TRBV13 CASSLVGGKNSPLHF TGTGCCAGCAGCTTGGTTGGCGGTAAAAATTCACCCCTCCACTTT
many TRBD1 TRBJ1-1 TRBV18 CASSTVPGGTEAFF TGTGCCAGCTCAACAGTACCAGGGGGCACTGAAGCTTTCTTT
many - TRBJ2-7 TRBV12-3/TRBV12-4 CASSLWDTPYEQYF TGTGCCAGCAGTTTATGGGACACTCCCTACGAGCAGTACTTC
many - TRBJ2-5 TRBV5-6 CASSFPGVETQYF TGTGCCAGCAGCTTCCCAGGGGTAGAGACCCAGTACTTC
- - TRBJ2-2 TRBV27 CASRGGGELFF TGTGCCAGCAGGGGTGGCGGGGAGCTGTTTTTT
- - TRBJ1-2 TRBV6-1 CATQGSYNYGYTF TGTGCCACCCAGGGATCCTACAACTATGGCTACACCTTC